This T cell receptor beta chain was found in a study of shared clonotypes between healthy human individuals. Overall study context: Contributing individuals were two females and a few males aged 18 to 49.

Produced via immunoSEQ multiplex PCR; TCRdb's table is partial and in-frame only. This sample has more than 500,000 clones, with more than 95% found just once. Concerning this clone itself: Antigen specificity is unknown.

The germline V gene has CDR1 MDHEN and CDR2 SYDVKM. With 6 bases removed from V and 6 bases from J, the gap between germline ends came to 11 bases. This CDR3 region has 12 residues. Division of CD4+ cells produced a CD45RA+ naive subset and a CD45RA-negative memory subset. Study-wide findings and caveats: An anticipated effect of sequencing depth on clonotype sharing among donors was recognized. Generally, estimated richness proved larger in naive subsets than it did in memory subsets.

The TCR comes from a woman under 40 in good health. The V call is TRBV28, the J call TRBJ1-1; D remains unclear. What was sequenced was naive CD4+ T cells sorted from blood. Noted subset: CD45RA+ positively selected. DNA of the CDR3: TGTGCCAGCAGCAACCGGGTTGCTGAAGCTTTCTTT. It yields the protein CASSNRVAEAFF.